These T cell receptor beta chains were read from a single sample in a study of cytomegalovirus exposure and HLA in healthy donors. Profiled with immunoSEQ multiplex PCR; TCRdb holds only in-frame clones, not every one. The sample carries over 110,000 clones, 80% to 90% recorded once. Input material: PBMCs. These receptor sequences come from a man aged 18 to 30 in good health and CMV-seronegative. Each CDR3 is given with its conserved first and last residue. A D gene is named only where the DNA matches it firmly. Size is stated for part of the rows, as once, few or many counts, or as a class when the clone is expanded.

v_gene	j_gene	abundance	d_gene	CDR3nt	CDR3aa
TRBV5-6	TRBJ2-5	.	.	TGTGCCAGCAACTGGGGGCCCAAGACAGGTGGCGAGACCCAGTACTTC	CASNWGPKTGGETQYF
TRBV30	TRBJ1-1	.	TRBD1	TGTGCCTGGAGTGTAAACGGAGGGGGCGTAGGGACTGAAGCTTTCTTT	CAWSVNGGGVGTEAFF
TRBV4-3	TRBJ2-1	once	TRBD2	TGCGCCAGCAGGTGGCTAGCGGGAGAGAATGAGCAGTTCTTC	CASRWLAGENEQFF
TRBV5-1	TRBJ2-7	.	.	TGCGCCAGCAGCTTGGGCAGGACTTCCTACGAGCAGTACTTC	CASSLGRTSYEQYF
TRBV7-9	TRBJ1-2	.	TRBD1	TGTGCCAGCAGAAGACAGGGTAGGGATGGCTACACCTTC	CASRRQGRDGYTF
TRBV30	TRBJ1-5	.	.	TGTGCCTGGAGTGTCGAGGTCAATCAGCCCCAGCATTTT	CAWSVEVNQPQHF
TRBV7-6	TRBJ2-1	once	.	TGTGCCAGCAGCCTTGGACCCCGGGAAGGGTACAATGAGCAGTTCTTC	CASSLGPREGYNEQFF
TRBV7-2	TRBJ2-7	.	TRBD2	TGTGCCAGCAGCTTAGCGTTATCGGGAGGCTACGAGCAGTACTTC	CASSLALSGGYEQYF
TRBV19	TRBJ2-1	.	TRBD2	TGTGCCAGTAGTATAGTTCGGACTAGCGGGAGTAGTGAGCAGTTCTTC	CASSIVRTSGSSEQFF
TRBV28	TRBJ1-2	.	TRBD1	TGTGCCAGCAGTTACCAGGACAGGGGGCGACCAACCGCTCGGGGCTACACCTTC	CASSYQDRGRPTARGYTF
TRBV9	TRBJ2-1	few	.	TGTGCCAGCAGCCCCAACTACAATGAGCAGTTCTTC	CASSPNYNEQFF
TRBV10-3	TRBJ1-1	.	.	TGTGCCATCAGTGGCGTAGGACGGGGTGTAAAGAACACTGAAGCTTTCTTT	CAISGVGRGVKNTEAFF
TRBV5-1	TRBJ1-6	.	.	TGCGCCAGCAGCCCCCAAGCGGGTTCACCCCTCCACTTT	CASSPQAGSPLHF
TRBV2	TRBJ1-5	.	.	TGTGCCAGCGCGGGGACTCGCAATCAGCCCCAGCATTTT	CASAGTRNQPQHF
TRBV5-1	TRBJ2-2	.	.	TGCGCCAGCAGCGTCCTAGGGGACACCGGGGAGCTGTTTTTT	CASSVLGDTGELFF
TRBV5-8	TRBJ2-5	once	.	TGTGCCAGCAGCCGACGCGGGCAGGAGACCCAGTACTTC	CASSRRGQETQYF
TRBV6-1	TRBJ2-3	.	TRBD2	TGTGCCAGCACTGGCGGGCGGGAGCGAGATACGCAGTATTTT	CASTGGRERDTQYF